This TCR beta chain appears in the sequencing data of a study of cytomegalovirus exposure and HLA in healthy donors. The PCR employed 60 Vbeta primers together with 13 Jbeta primers. Assay used: immunoSEQ multiplex PCR; TCRdb lists only in-frame clones, some missing. The sample has 100,000 to 150,000 clones; over 75% are singletons. This clone appeared a few times. The source material was PBMCs. The receptor was derived from a man aged 40-49 years in good health and CMV-seronegative.

The CDR3 here is CASSLASTGANPYGYTF. The DNA of the CDR3 is TGCGCCAGCAGCTTGGCCAGCACAGGGGCCAATCCTTATGGCTACACCTTC. V usage is TRBV5-1 and J usage is TRBJ1-2; 7 bases align to TRBD1. J gave up 5 bases and V 0 bases, and 13 bases lay outside the gene matches. This CDR3 is built from 17 residues. Germline values: CDR1 SGHRS, CDR2 YFSETQ.